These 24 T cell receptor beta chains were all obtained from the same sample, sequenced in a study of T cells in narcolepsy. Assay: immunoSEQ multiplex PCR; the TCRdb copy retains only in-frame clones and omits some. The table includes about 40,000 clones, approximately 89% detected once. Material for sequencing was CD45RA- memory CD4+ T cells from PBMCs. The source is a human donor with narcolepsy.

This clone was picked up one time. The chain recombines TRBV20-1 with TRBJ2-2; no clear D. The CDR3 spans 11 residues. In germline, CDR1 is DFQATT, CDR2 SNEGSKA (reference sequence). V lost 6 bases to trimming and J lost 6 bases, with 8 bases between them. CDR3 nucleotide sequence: TGCAGTGCCGCCCGTTCCGGGGAGCTGTTTTTT. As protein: CSAARSGELFF.

The CDR3 coding sequence is TGTGCCAGCAGACCCAGGGGGCTGGGGAATCAGCCCCAGCATTTT. The encoded protein is CASRPRGLGNQPQHF. The chain links TRBV28 to TRBJ1-5; 8 nucleotides agree with TRBD1. Germline V gives CDR1 MDHEN, CDR2 SYDVKM. V was pared by 6 bases and J by 4 bases, with 8 bases of the junction left unmatched. CDR3 length: 15 amino acids. Using reference TRBV28 and TRBJ1-5 for the parts outside the CDR3, the full variable domain is DVKVTQSSRYLVKRTGEKVFLECVQDMDHENMFWYRQDPGLGLRLIYFSYDVKMKEKGDIPEGYSVSREKKERFSLILESASTNQTSMYLCASRPRGLGNQPQHFGDGTRLSIL.

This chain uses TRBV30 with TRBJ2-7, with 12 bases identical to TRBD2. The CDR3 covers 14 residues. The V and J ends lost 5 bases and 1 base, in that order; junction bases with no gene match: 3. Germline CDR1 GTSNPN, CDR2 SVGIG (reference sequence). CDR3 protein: CAWETSGGSYEQYF. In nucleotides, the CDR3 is TGTGCCTGGGAGACTAGCGGGGGATCCTACGAGCAGTACTTC.

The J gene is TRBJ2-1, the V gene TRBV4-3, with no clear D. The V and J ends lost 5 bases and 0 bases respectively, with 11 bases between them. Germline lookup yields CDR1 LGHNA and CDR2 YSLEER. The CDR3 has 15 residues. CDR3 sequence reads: CASSGGWSSYNEQFF. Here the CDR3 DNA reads TGCGCCAGCAGCGGCGGATGGAGCTCCTACAATGAGCAGTTCTTC.

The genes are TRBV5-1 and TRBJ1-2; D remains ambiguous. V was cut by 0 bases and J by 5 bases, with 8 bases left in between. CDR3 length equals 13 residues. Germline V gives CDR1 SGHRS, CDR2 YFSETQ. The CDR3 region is CASSLVGNYGYTF. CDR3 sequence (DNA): TGCGCCAGCAGCTTGGTTGGGAATTATGGCTACACCTTC.

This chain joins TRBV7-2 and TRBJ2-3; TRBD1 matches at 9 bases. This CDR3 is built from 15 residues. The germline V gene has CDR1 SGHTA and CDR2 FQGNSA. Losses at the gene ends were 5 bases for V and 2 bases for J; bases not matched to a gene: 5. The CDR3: CASSRDRANTDTQYF. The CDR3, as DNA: TGTGCCAGCAGCCGGGACAGGGCGAACACAGATACGCAGTATTTT.

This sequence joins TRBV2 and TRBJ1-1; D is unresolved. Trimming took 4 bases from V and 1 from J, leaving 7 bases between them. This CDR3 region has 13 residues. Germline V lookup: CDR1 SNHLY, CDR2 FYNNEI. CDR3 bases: TGTGCCAGCAGTGCCGACCCGAACACTGAAGCTTTCTTT. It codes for CASSADPNTEAFF.

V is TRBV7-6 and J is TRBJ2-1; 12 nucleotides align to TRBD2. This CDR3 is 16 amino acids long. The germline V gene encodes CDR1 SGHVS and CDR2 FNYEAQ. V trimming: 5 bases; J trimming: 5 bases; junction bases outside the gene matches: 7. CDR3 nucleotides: TGTGCCAGCAGCCGGAGGACTAGCGGGACCCACAATGAGCAGTTCTTC. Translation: CASSRRTSGTHNEQFF. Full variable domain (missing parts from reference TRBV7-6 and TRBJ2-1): GAGVSQSPRYKVTKRGQDVALRCDPISGHVSLYWYRQALGQGPEFLTYFNYEAQQDKSGLPNDRFSAERPEGSISTLTIQRTEQRDSAMYRCASSRRTSGTHNEQFFGPGTRLTVL.

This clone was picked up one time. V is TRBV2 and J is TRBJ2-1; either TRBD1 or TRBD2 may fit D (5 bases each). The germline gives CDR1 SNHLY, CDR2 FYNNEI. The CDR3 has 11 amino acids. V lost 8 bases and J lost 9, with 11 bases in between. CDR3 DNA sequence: TGTGCCAGCGTCCTGGGGACTGAGCAGTTCTTC. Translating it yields CASVLGTEQFF.

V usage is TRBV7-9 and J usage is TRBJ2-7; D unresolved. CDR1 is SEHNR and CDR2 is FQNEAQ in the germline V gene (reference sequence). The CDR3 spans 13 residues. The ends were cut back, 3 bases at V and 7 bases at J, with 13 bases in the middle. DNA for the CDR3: TGTGCCAGCAGCTTTCCCGGCTCCGAGGAGCAGTACTTC. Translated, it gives CASSFPGSEEQYF.

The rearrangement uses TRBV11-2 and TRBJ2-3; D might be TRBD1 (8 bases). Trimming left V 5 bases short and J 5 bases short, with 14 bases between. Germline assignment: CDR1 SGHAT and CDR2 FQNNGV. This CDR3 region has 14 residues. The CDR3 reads CASSAHRGGDTQYF. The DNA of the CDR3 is TGTGCCAGCAGCGCCCACAGGGGGGGAGATACGCAGTATTTT.

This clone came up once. As DNA, the CDR3 is TGTGCCAGCAGCCTCCTTCCGGGACAGGGTAAGGGTGGGACTGAAGCTTTCTTT. It specifies CASSLLPGQGKGGTEAFF. The chain couples TRBV28 to TRBJ1-1, with 9 bases that match TRBD1. Germline values: CDR1 MDHEN, CDR2 SYDVKM. The CDR3 covers 18 residues. The trim removed 6 bases at V and 5 bases at J, leaving 19 bases unmatched.

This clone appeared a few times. The CDR3 DNA sequence: TGCGCCAGCAGCCAAGCGATCGGGAACTACGAGCAGTACTTC. Translation: CASSQAIGNYEQYF. V is TRBV4-3 and J is TRBJ2-7; D is perhaps TRBD2 (5 bases). Germline CDR1 is LGHNA and CDR2 is YSLEER. The germline V and J ends were trimmed by 1 base and 3 bases, with 10 bases remaining between them. The CDR3 is 14 amino acids.

CDR3 region: CASSPGQGNEKLFF. The CDR3 DNA is TGTGCCAGTAGCCCGGGACAGGGGAATGAAAAACTGTTTTTT. This chain links TRBV19 with TRBJ1-4, with TRBD1 identical over 10 bases. This CDR3 has 14 amino acids. V dropped 6 bases and J dropped 5; count of bases not matched to a gene: 3. CDR1 is LNHDA and CDR2 is SQIVND in the germline V gene (reference sequence).

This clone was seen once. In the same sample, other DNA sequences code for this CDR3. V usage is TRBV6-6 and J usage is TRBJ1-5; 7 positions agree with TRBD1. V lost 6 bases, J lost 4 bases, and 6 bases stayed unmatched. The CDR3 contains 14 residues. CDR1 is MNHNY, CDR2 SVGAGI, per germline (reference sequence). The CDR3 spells CASRPGGVNQPQHF. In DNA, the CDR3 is TGTGCCAGCAGACCAGGGGGTGTTAATCAGCCCCAGCATTTT.

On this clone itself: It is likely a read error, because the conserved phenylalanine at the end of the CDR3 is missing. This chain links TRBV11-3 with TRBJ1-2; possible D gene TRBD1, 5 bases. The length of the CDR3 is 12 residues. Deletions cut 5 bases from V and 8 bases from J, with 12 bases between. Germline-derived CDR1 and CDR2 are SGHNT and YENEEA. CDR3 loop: CASSPGDWGYTL. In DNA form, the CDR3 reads TGTGCCAGCAGCCCGGGGGATTGGGGCTACACCCTC.

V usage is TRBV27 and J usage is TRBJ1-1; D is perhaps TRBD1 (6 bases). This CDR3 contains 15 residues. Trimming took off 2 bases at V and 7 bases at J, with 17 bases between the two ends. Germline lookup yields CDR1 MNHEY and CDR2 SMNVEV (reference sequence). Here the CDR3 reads CASSLGQGIAGEAFF. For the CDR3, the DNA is TGTGCCAGCAGTTTAGGTCAGGGGATAGCAGGTGAAGCTTTCTTT.

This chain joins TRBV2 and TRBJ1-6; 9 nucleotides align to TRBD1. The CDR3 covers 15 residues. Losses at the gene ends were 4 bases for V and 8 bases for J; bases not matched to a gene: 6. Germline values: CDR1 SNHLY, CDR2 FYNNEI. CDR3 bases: TGTGCCAGCAGTGGGGGACAGGGTTCGGATTCACCCCTCCACTTT. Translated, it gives CASSGGQGSDSPLHF.

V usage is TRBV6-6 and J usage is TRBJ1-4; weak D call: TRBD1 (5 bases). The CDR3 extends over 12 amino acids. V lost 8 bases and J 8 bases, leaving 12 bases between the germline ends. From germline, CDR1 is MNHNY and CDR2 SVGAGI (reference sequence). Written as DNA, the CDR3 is TGTGCCAGCGGGCAGGGTGGGGAAAAACTGTTTTTT. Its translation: CASGQGGEKLFF.

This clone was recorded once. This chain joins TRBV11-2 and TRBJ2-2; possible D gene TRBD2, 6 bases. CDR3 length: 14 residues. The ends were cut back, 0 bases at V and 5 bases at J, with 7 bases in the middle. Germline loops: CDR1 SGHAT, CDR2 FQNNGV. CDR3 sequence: CASSLDRGTGELFF. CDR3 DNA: TGTGCCAGCAGCTTAGATCGGGGGACCGGGGAGCTGTTTTTT.

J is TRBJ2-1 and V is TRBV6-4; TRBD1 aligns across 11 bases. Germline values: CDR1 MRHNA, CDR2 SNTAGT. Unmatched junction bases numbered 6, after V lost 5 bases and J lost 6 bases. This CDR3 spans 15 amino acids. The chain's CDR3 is CASSQRTGGVNEQFF. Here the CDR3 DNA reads TGTGCCAGCAGTCAGCGGACAGGGGGCGTCAATGAGCAGTTCTTC.

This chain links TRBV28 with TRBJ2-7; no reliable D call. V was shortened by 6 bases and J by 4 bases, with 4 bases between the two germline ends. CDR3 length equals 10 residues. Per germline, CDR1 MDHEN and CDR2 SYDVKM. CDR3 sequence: CASSRYEQYF. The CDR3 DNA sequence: TGTGCCAGCAGCCGATACGAGCAGTACTTC.

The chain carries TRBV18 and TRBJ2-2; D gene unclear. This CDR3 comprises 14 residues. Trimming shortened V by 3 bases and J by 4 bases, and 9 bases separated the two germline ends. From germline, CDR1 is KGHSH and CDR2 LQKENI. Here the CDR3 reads CASSPIDPTGELFF. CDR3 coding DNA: TGTGCCAGCTCACCCATAGACCCCACCGGGGAGCTGTTTTTT.

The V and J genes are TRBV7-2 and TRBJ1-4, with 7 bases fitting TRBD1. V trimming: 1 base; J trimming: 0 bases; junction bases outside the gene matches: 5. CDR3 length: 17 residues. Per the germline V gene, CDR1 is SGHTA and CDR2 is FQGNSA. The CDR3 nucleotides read TGTGCCAGCAGCTTAGACCCCGGGACAGCAACTAATGAAAAACTGTTTTTT. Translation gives CASSLDPGTATNEKLFF.